A selection of T cell receptor beta chains follows, all from one sample in a study of T cell clusters in autoimmune cytopenias. TCRdb reprocessed the multiplex PCR reads and stores each CDR3 protein as one record, lacking DNA. In total, the table holds under 8,500 distinct CDR3 sequences. Sequenced sample: peripheral blood. The receptors derive from a human donor with an autoimmune cytopenia or autoimmune hepatitis (not recorded which). Each CDR3 is given with its conserved first and last residue. Rows may omit the clone size; those that give it use once, few, many or a size class.

V	J	size	CDR3
TRBV6-1	TRBJ2-3	medium-sized	CASSEKETSGGYSSTDTQYF
TRBV27	TRBJ2-7	.	CDSRDGLKYEQYF
TRBV4-2	TRBJ2-5	.	CASSYWGGRPEETQYF
TRBV6-2/TRBV6-3	TRBJ1-6	.	CASSEAIGGGNSPLHF
TRBV20-1	TRBJ2-1	.	CSARGWGYEQFF
TRBV6-1	TRBJ1-6	medium-sized	CASSPGTGGNSPLHF
TRBV19	TRBJ2-5	.	CASSRLAGGGEETQYF
TRBV6-5	TRBJ1-5	medium-sized	CASSTGGRGQPQHF
TRBV30	TRBJ1-2	medium-sized	CAWRRVRGPYGYTF
TRBV6-5	TRBJ2-7	medium-sized	CASSRSSLSSDEQYF
TRBV6-1	TRBJ2-2	medium-sized	CASRRDAAGELFF
TRBV5-5	TRBJ1-5	.	CASSLVGGDQPQHF
TRBV20-1	TRBJ2-5	.	CSALRRETQYF
TRBV29-1	TRBJ2-1	medium-sized	CSVFSSYNEQFF
TRBV30	TRBJ2-2	medium-sized	CAWSVRTGELFF
TRBV20-1	TRBJ2-1	.	CSARDGPREQFF
TRBV30	TRBJ2-7	.	CAWKARDRGFRTYEQYF
TRBV29-1	TRBJ2-5	medium-sized	CSGTSGGKTQYF
TRBV6-5	TRBJ1-1	medium-sized	CASSYSQLNTEAFF
TRBV30	TRBJ2-7	medium-sized	CAWSGGVSYEQYF
TRBV12-3/TRBV12-4	TRBJ2-7	medium-sized	CASSSSAGGPEQYF
TRBV6-6	TRBJ2-7	medium-sized	CASSYPDNSYEQYF
TRBV20-1	TRBJ1-5	.	CSASHRAWPQPQHF
TRBV5-6	TRBJ2-3	medium-sized	CASSALGTGSTDTQYF
TRBV19	TRBJ2-3	medium-sized	CASSMLDRGDTQYF
TRBV11-2	TRBJ1-6	.	CASSRLGAESPLHF
TRBV19	TRBJ2-1	medium-sized	CASSVGTVESYNEQFF